This record covers a single TCR beta chain. The data originate from a study of blood T cell repertoires in COVID-19. The overall study: Samples taken during acute and convalescent COVID-19 were collected in the United States, Italy and Spain. Sample material is recorded as cDNA or gDNA derived from T cells, B-cell-depleted T cells, or PBMCs.

With 6 bases removed from V and 5 bases from J, the gap between germline ends came to 14 bases. The CDR3 length is 14 residues. Germline assignment: CDR1 MNHEY and CDR2 SVGAGI. In the original workflow: Amplification of reference gene primers provided the estimated nucleated cell counts. Generated by immunoSEQ multiplex PCR, the TCRdb table keeps only in-frame clones and is missing some. Clone size and V and J calls were adopted from that table, with D and trimming inferred from the DNA. The sample lists 30,000 to 40,000 clones; over 75% were seen once. The sample taken for sequencing was peripheral blood. This clonotype was sampled from a human donor in a cohort sampled during active COVID-19. The chain is built from TRBV6-5 and TRBJ2-1; D is perhaps TRBD1 (6 bases). CDR3 DNA: TGTGCCAGCAGCCAACAGGGTTGGGACAATGAGCAGTTCTTC. It encodes CASSQQGWDNEQFF.